The T cell receptor beta chain described here comes from a study of blood T cell repertoires in COVID-19. The CDR3 totals 17 residues. From germline, CDR1 is MNHEY and CDR2 SMNVEV (reference sequence). Trimming removed 2 bases at V and 0 bases at J, with 14 bases between. This clone was recorded once. TCRdb's table, derived via immunoSEQ multiplex PCR, lists solely in-frame clones and lacks some. This sample yields a few hundred thousand clones, of which 85% are seen a single time; approximately 3.6% belongs to the top ten. The clonotype comes from a woman younger than 35 with acute or convalescent COVID-19. The rearrangement links TRBV27 to TRBJ1-5; D perhaps matches TRBD1 (5 bases). Material: peripheral blood. The DNA for the CDR3 is TGTGCCAGCAGTTTACACGGGGGGGAATATAGCAATCAGCCCCAGCATTTT. Protein: CASSLHGGEYSNQPQHF.